Below are 27 T cell receptor beta chains sequenced from a single sample in a study of T cell repertoires in cytomegalovirus infection. Each CDR3 protein gets one entry after TCRdb re-called the reads with MiXCR. The data hold 600,000 to 700,000 distinct CDR3 sequences, with 30% to 35% observed a single time. Which antigens these TCRs recognize remains unknown. The specimen was cultured PBMCs, collected from culture after CMV antigen stimulation. The receptors originated from a human donor in good health (CMV status not recorded). Some clones in this sample may be carry-over from other donors' samples.

The J gene is TRBJ2-7, the V gene TRBV6-2 or TRBV6-3, with 7 bases lining up with TRBD1. CDR1 MNHEY and CDR2 SVGEGT come from the germline V gene. V lost 5 bases and J lost 8; bases outside the gene matches: 6. The CDR3 spans 12 residues. The CDR3 coding sequence is TGTGCCAGCAGTCGCCGACAGGGTCAGCAGTACTTC. It codes for CASSRRQGQQYF.

The rearrangement joins TRBV7-9 to TRBJ2-5; the D gene is possibly TRBD2 (5 bases). V was trimmed by 1 base and J by 10 bases, leaving 16 bases between them. The CDR3 runs to 14 residues. CDR1 SEHNR and CDR2 FQNEAQ come from the germline V gene (reference sequence). The CDR3 region is CASSLVPASEVQYF. As DNA, the CDR3 is TGTGCCAGCAGCTTAGTACCTGCTTCGGAGGTCCAGTACTTC.

This clonotype was seen a handful of times. The chain employs TRBV12-3 or TRBV12-4 and TRBJ2-1, with 8 nucleotides matching TRBD2. This CDR3 is built from 16 residues. The V gene end was trimmed by 5 bases and the J gene end by 1 base; junction bases not matched to a gene: 7. CDR3 sequence: CASSPDSGTSYNEQFF. The DNA for the CDR3 is TGTGCCAGCAGTCCGGATAGCGGGACGTCCTACAATGAGCAGTTCTTC.

This clonotype was seen ten or more times. The chain links TRBV27 to TRBJ1-2; D unclear. There are 13 residues in the CDR3. Germline assignment: CDR1 MNHEY and CDR2 SMNVEV (reference sequence). V was clipped by 2 bases and J by 2 bases, with 6 bases between them. CDR3 loop: CASSLGNNYGYTF. The CDR3 DNA reads as TGTGCCAGCAGTTTAGGTAACAACTATGGCTACACCTTC.

This clonotype occurred once. The chain joins TRBV20-1 to TRBJ2-7, with 11 positions matching TRBD2. The J segment lost 7 bases and the V segment lost 2 bases, leaving 10 bases of the junction unmatched. The germline V gene encodes CDR1 DFQATT and CDR2 SNEGSKA (reference sequence). The CDR3 spans 15 residues. The DNA of the CDR3 is TGCAGTGCTAGAAGCGGGCTAGCGGGAGGTGTGGAGCAGTACTTC. Translation gives CSARSGLAGGVEQYF.

This clonotype was seen repeatedly, ten times or more. The V and J genes are TRBV7-2 and TRBJ2-7; TRBD1 matches 7 bases. This CDR3 has 13 residues. Germline values: CDR1 SGHTA, CDR2 FQGNSA. The V gene end was trimmed by 1 base and the J gene end by 7 bases; junction bases not matched to a gene: 4. The CDR3 reads CASSLVGGGEQYF. In DNA form, the CDR3 reads TGTGCCAGCAGCTTAGTAGGGGGCGGGGAGCAGTACTTC.

This clonotype has ten or more counts. The gene calls are TRBV11-2 and TRBJ1-4; D may be TRBD1 (5 bases). V shed 2 bases and J shed 7 bases, with 8 bases lying between them. The CDR3 is 13 amino acids. The germline gives CDR1 SGHAT, CDR2 FQNNGV. CDR3 nucleotide sequence: TGTGCCAGCAGCTTATCTGGGGCTGAAAAACTGTTTTTT. This encodes CASSLSGAEKLFF. Based on the CDR3 plus reference TRBV11-2 and TRBJ1-4, the full variable domain is EAGVAQSPRYKIIEKRQSVAFWCNPISGHATLYWYQQILGQGPKLLIQFQNNGVVDDSQLPKDRFSAERLKGVDSTLKIQPAKLEDSAVYLCASSLSGAEKLFFGSGTQLSVL.

The table lists this clonotype with a few counts. The chain employs TRBV6-1 and TRBJ2-7; maybe TRBD2 (5 bases). Trimming left V 2 bases short and J 2 bases short, with 13 bases between. This CDR3 has 15 residues. Germline CDR1 MNHNS, CDR2 SASEGT. CDR3 sequence (DNA): TGTGCCAGCAGTGAAAACCGGGATACGACCTACGAGCAGTACTTC. Amino acid sequence: CASSENRDTTYEQYF.

The chain recombines TRBV29-1 with TRBJ2-7, with 7 nucleotides matching TRBD1. The V and J ends lost 4 bases and 2 bases, in that order; junction bases with no gene match: 2. The CDR3 totals 12 residues. Germline CDR1 is SQVTM and CDR2 is ANQGSEA. The CDR3 sequence is CSVGDSPYEQYF. Written as DNA, the CDR3 is TGCAGCGTTGGGGACAGCCCCTACGAGCAGTACTTC.

The chain combines TRBV5-1 with TRBJ2-3; 8 bases are a match to TRBD1. The CDR3 spans 15 residues. The ends lost 2 bases at V and 5 bases at J; junction bases unmatched: 7. Germline loops: CDR1 SGHRS, CDR2 YFSETQ. CDR3 sequence: CASSFGDRGGDTQYF. Written as DNA, the CDR3 is TGCGCCAGCAGCTTCGGAGACAGGGGAGGAGATACGCAGTATTTT. Complete variable domain (other parts from reference TRBV5-1 and TRBJ2-3): KAGVTQTPRYLIKTRGQQVTLSCSPISGHRSVSWYQQTPGQGLQFLFEYFSETQRNKGNFPGRFSGRQFSNSRSEMNVSTLELGDSALYLCASSFGDRGGDTQYFGPGTRLTVL.

This clonotype was detected many times. This rearrangement joins TRBV7-9 to TRBJ1-1, with a tentative D call TRBD1 (5 bases). V gave up 2 bases and J gave up 4 bases, with 5 bases separating them. CDR3 length: 12 residues. CDR1 SEHNR and CDR2 FQNEAQ come from the germline V gene (reference sequence). CDR3 sequence reads: CASSLTGTEAFF. CDR3 nucleotides: TGTGCCAGCAGCTTAACAGGCACTGAAGCTTTCTTT.

A single count supports this clonotype. This rearrangement joins TRBV2 to TRBJ1-2; D not resolved. The length of the CDR3 is 13 residues. The V end was cut by 9 bases, the J end by 4 bases, with 15 bases between. CDR1 and CDR2 from the germline V gene are SNHLY and FYNNEI. The CDR3 nucleotides are TGTGCCAGTCCGGGCGGGGTCGGCTATGGCTACACCTTC. It codes for CASPGGVGYGYTF.

In DNA form, the CDR3 reads TGTGCCAGCAGCGTAGTGGGTAGTTCGGGCAATGAGCAGTTCTTC. Translating gives CASSVVGSSGNEQFF. This chain connects TRBV9 to TRBJ2-1; D is undetermined. There are 15 residues in the CDR3. V shed 0 bases and J shed 6 bases, with 13 bases lying between them. Looked up from germline, CDR1 is SGDLS and CDR2 is YYNGEE.

This clonotype has only one observation. J is TRBJ2-7 and V is TRBV6-5; 13 nucleotides line up with TRBD2. CDR3 length: 15 amino acids. Germline V gene data show CDR1 as MNHEY and CDR2 as SVGAGI. J gave up 6 bases and V 5 bases, and 7 bases lay outside the gene matches. CDR3 loop: CASSGLAGDVGEQYF. CDR3 sequence (DNA): TGTGCCAGCAGTGGACTAGCGGGAGATGTCGGCGAGCAGTACTTC.

The chain links TRBV20-1 to TRBJ2-3; the match to TRBD1 covers 7 bases. Germline V CDR1 and CDR2: DFQATT, SNEGSKA (reference sequence). The CDR3 contains 14 residues. Trimming at V came to 6 bases and at J to 8 bases, leaving 14 bases not matched to a gene. The chain's CDR3 is CSANRGVDEGTQYF. The CDR3 bases are TGCAGTGCCAACAGGGGTGTGGATGAAGGTACGCAGTATTTT.

In its sample, this clonotype was seen many times. The CDR3 DNA reads TGTGCCAGCAGCTTAACGCTTACTAGCGGATGTGGTCCAGATACGCAGTATTTT. As protein: CASSLTLTSGCGPDTQYF. V and J are TRBV7-4 and TRBJ2-3, with 8 bases fitting TRBD2. V lost 2 bases and J lost 4; bases outside the gene matches: 14. This CDR3 has 18 residues. Germline CDR1 SGHVT, CDR2 SQSDAQ.

This clonotype has only one observation. The chain couples TRBV10-3 to TRBJ2-7, with D perhaps matching TRBD1 (6 bases). Trimming pared 3 bases from V and 2 bases from J, leaving 14 bases between. CDR3 length: 15 residues. Germline V CDR1 and CDR2: ENHRY, SYGVKD. The CDR3 protein is CAISESVDRTYEQYF. The CDR3 DNA is TGTGCCATCAGTGAAAGTGTGGACAGAACCTACGAGCAGTACTTC.

The CDR3 DNA is TGTGCCAGCAGATTTCAGGGAGACAGACTGTTTTTT. Translating gives CASRFQGDRLFF. The chain is built from TRBV7-9 and TRBJ1-4; D perhaps matches TRBD1 (5 bases). CDR3 length: 12 residues. Germline values: CDR1 SEHNR, CDR2 FQNEAQ (reference sequence). V was shortened by 6 bases and J by 13 bases, with 15 bases between the two germline ends.

The chain joins TRBV6-2 or TRBV6-3 to TRBJ1-1; maybe TRBD1 (6 bases). V gave up 7 bases and J gave up 6 bases, with 15 bases separating them. This CDR3 spans 13 amino acids. From germline, CDR1 is MNHEY and CDR2 SVGEGT. CDR3 sequence (DNA): TGTGCCAGCACTCGGGGGCCGGGCGCTGAAGCTTTCTTT. It specifies CASTRGPGAEAFF.

The chain combines TRBV23-1 with TRBJ2-7, with 10 bases aligning to TRBD1. TRBV23-1 is placed among ORFs of uncertain function. Trimming removed 0 bases from V and 2 bases from J; junction bases left unmatched: 13. The CDR3 consists of 19 residues. The CDR3 DNA reads TGCGCCAGCAGTCAATCCCCCCGGGACAGGGGACAACTACCCTACGAGCAGTACTTC. Amino acid sequence: CASSQSPRDRGQLPYEQYF.

This clonotype was seen many times. The chain carries TRBV7-2 and TRBJ2-2; no clear D gene. Per the germline V gene, CDR1 is SGHTA and CDR2 is FQGNSA. Between the trimmed V and J ends, which lost 7 bases and 2 bases, there was a span of 17 bases. CDR3 size: 16 residues. The CDR3 reads CASTPFLTGNTGELFF. For the CDR3, the DNA is TGTGCCAGCACCCCCTTCCTTACGGGTAACACCGGGGAGCTGTTTTTT.

The rearrangement uses TRBV20-1 and TRBJ1-5; 7 positions agree with TRBD1. The germline CDR1 and CDR2 sequences are DFQATT and SNEGSKA (reference sequence). The CDR3 loop spans 12 amino acids. J gave up 4 bases and V 5 bases, and 2 bases lay outside the gene matches. CDR3 amino acids: CSALQGNQPQHF. The CDR3 DNA reads as TGCAGTGCTCTACAGGGGAATCAGCCCCAGCATTTT.

This clonotype was detected a few times. The CDR3 reads CASSLSSQFYETQYF. In DNA form, the CDR3 reads TGTGCCAGCAGCTTGTCTTCTCAGTTTTATGAGACCCAGTACTTC. This chain connects TRBV7-2 to TRBJ2-5; D uncertain. The CDR3 is 15 amino acids. Germline V gene data show CDR1 as SGHTA and CDR2 as FQGNSA. V lost 3 bases and J 5 bases, leaving 16 bases between the germline ends. Full variable domain (rest looked up from reference TRBV7-2 and TRBJ2-5): GAGVSQSPSNKVTEKGKDVELRCDPISGHTALYWYRQSLGQGLEFLIYFQGNSAPDKSGLPSDRFSAERTGGSVSTLTIQRTQQEDSAVYLCASSLSSQFYETQYFGPGTRLLVL.

The rearrangement joins TRBV2 to TRBJ2-3, with D tentatively TRBD2 (5 bases). The CDR3 contains 13 residues. The V gene's germline CDR1 is SNHLY and CDR2 FYNNEI. V lost 4 bases and J lost 1, with 6 bases in between. CDR3 DNA sequence: TGTGCCAGCAGTGTGGAGGGCACAGATACGCAGTATTTT. It translates to CASSVEGTDTQYF. Full variable domain (outside the CDR3, taken from reference TRBV2 and TRBJ2-3): EPEVTQTPSHQVTQMGQEVILRCVPISNHLYFYWYRQILGQKVEFLVSFYNNEISEKSEIFDDQFSVERPDGSNFTLKIRSTKLEDSAMYFCASSVEGTDTQYFGPGTRLTVL.

This clonotype was detected many times. The chain employs TRBV5-1 and TRBJ2-2; 9 bases map to TRBD2. The CDR3 extends over 15 amino acids. Trimming at V came to 4 bases and at J to 2 bases, leaving 3 bases not matched to a gene. Germline V gene lookup returns CDR1 SGHRS and CDR2 YFSETQ. Here the CDR3 DNA reads TGCGCCAGCAGCCCGACTAGCGGAAACACCGGGGAGCTGTTTTTT. Translated: CASSPTSGNTGELFF.

This clonotype was observed at least ten times. The chain couples TRBV7-2 to TRBJ2-7, with 10 bases that match TRBD2. Germline lookup yields CDR1 SGHTA and CDR2 FQGNSA. The CDR3 has 15 residues. Losses at the gene ends were 4 bases for V and 4 bases for J; bases not matched to a gene: 7. CDR3: CASSWHLAGGYEQYF. CDR3 DNA sequence: TGTGCCAGCAGCTGGCACTTAGCGGGGGGATACGAGCAGTACTTC. Full variable domain (outside the CDR3, taken from reference TRBV7-2 and TRBJ2-7): GAGVSQSPSNKVTEKGKDVELRCDPISGHTALYWYRQSLGQGLEFLIYFQGNSAPDKSGLPSDRFSAERTGGSVSTLTIQRTQQEDSAVYLCASSWHLAGGYEQYFGPGTRLTVT.

The chain joins TRBV27 to TRBJ2-3; possible D gene TRBD2, 5 bases. Between the trimmed V and J ends, which lost 4 bases and 5 bases, there was a span of 16 bases. CDR1 MNHEY and CDR2 SMNVEV come from the germline V gene (reference sequence). This CDR3 is 15 amino acids long. DNA of the CDR3: TGTGCCAGCAGTTCCCCTGACGGGGAGCGAGATACGCAGTATTTT. It is translated as CASSSPDGERDTQYF.